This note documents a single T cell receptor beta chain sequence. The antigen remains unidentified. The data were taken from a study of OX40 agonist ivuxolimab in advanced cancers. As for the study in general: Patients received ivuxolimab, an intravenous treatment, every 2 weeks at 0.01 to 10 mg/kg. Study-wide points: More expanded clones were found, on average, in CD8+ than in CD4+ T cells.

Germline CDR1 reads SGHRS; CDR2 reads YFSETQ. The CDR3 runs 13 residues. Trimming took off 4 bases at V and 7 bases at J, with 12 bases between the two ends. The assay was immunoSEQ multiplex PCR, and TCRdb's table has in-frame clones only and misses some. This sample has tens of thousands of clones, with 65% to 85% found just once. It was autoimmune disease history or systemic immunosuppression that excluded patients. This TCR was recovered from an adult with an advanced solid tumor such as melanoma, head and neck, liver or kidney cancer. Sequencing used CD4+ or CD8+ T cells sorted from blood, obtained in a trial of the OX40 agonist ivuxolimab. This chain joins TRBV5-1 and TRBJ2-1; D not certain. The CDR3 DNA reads TGCGCCAGCAGCCGCCGCGGACCGAATGAGCAGTTCTTC. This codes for CASSRRGPNEQFF.